The 15 T cell receptor beta chains below come from one sample, sequenced in a study of T cell clones after liver transplantation. Profiled with immunoSEQ multiplex PCR; TCRdb holds only in-frame clones, not every one. The data show 85,000 to 130,000 clones, with approximately 78% seen just once and over 0.75% held by the top ten. The sample was CD4+ T cells from blood, taken before liver transplant. These receptors were collected from a human donor who received a liver transplant.

The gene calls are TRBV5-4 and TRBJ2-7, with D perhaps assigned TRBD1 or TRBD2 (5 bases each). The germline CDR1 and CDR2 sequences are SGHNT and YYREEE (reference sequence). V dropped 4 bases and J dropped 2 bases, with 16 bases sitting between them. There are 15 residues in the CDR3. The CDR3 region is CASSPGTAYTYEQYF. The CDR3 DNA is TGTGCCAGCAGCCCCGGGACGGCCTATACCTACGAGCAGTACTTC.

This clone was counted many times. The gene calls are TRBV27 and TRBJ1-1; D is ambiguous. This CDR3 contains 12 residues. Looked up from germline, CDR1 is MNHEY and CDR2 is SMNVEV (reference sequence). Trimming shortened V by 3 bases and J by 5 bases, and 7 bases separated the two germline ends. The CDR3 DNA reads TGTGCCAGCAGTTTCTTCGGTACTGAAGCTTTCTTT. It translates to CASSFFGTEAFF.

This CDR3 is CASSGGLNQPQHF. CDR3 bases: TGTGCCAGCAGCGGGGGGCTAAATCAGCCCCAGCATTTT. This sequence joins TRBV9 and TRBJ1-5; D is perhaps TRBD1 (6 bases). The CDR3 contains 13 residues. The germline V and J ends were trimmed by 3 bases and 4 bases, with 8 bases remaining between them. Germline CDR1 SGDLS, CDR2 YYNGEE.

The CDR3 is CASTGINRGSSYNEQFF. The CDR3 region has the DNA TGTGCCAGCACGGGAATCAACCGGGGGAGCTCCTACAATGAGCAGTTCTTC. The chain links TRBV27 to TRBJ2-1; perhaps TRBD2 as D (6 bases). The CDR3 is 17 residues long. Trimming removed 7 bases from V and 0 bases from J, with 19 bases in between. Germline V gene data show CDR1 as MNHEY and CDR2 as SMNVEV (reference sequence).

The rearrangement joins TRBV9 to TRBJ2-7; D not certain. Germline loops: CDR1 SGDLS, CDR2 YYNGEE. The CDR3 is 15 residues long. V was pared by 0 bases and J by 3 bases, with 13 bases between. CDR3 sequence: CASSVEGIPGYEQYF. CDR3 DNA sequence: TGTGCCAGCAGCGTAGAAGGTATCCCCGGCTACGAGCAGTACTTC.

V and J are TRBV6-5 and TRBJ1-5; D remains ambiguous. CDR3 length: 14 residues. From germline, CDR1 is MNHEY and CDR2 SVGAGI. The ends were cut back, 0 bases at V and 2 bases at J, with 5 bases in the middle. CDR3 loop: CASSYSHGNQPQHF. CDR3 DNA sequence: TGTGCCAGCAGTTACTCGCATGGCAATCAGCCCCAGCATTTT.

V usage is TRBV7-2 and J usage is TRBJ2-7, with 13 bases aligning to TRBD2. With 5 bases clipped from V and 4 bases from J, the junction kept 5 bases outside the gene matches. The CDR3 runs to 15 residues. The V gene's germline CDR1 is SGHTA and CDR2 FQGNSA. In DNA form, the CDR3 reads TGTGCCAGCAGCAATGGACTAGCGGGGGTTTACGAGCAGTACTTC. This sequence encodes CASSNGLAGVYEQYF.

The chain employs TRBV7-6 and TRBJ2-1; the match to TRBD2 covers 7 bases. The CDR3 has 15 amino acids. J lost 9 bases, V lost 1 base, and 9 bases had no gene match. Germline V gives CDR1 SGHVS, CDR2 FNYEAQ. The CDR3 region has the DNA TGTGCCAGCAGCTTAGTAGCGGGCCCCCAGGGTGAGCAGTTCTTC. The encoded protein is CASSLVAGPQGEQFF.

About this clone: The junction departs from the called germline gene at one end, perhaps through a read error. The chain is built from TRBV5-3 and TRBJ2-3; D call uncertain. Being an ORF, TRBV5-3 has a function that is uncertain. CDR3 size: 12 residues. The CDR3 nucleotides read TGCGTCCGGCATCCACATTCGGATACGCAGTATTTT. It specifies CVRHPHSDTQYF.

The rearrangement links TRBV27 to TRBJ1-5, with D unresolved. This CDR3 comprises 14 residues. From germline, CDR1 is MNHEY and CDR2 SMNVEV (reference sequence). Between the trimmed V and J ends, which lost 5 bases and 7 bases, there was a span of 15 bases. CDR3 sequence (DNA): TGTGCCAGCAGTAGGAGGGCGAAAGAACAGCCCCAGCATTTT. Translated, it gives CASSRRAKEQPQHF.

The chain links TRBV6-5 to TRBJ2-7; 7 nucleotides match TRBD2. In germline, CDR1 is MNHEY, CDR2 SVGAGI. V trimming: 7 bases; J trimming: 0 bases; junction bases outside the gene matches: 6. This CDR3 is 14 amino acids long. As DNA, the CDR3 is TGTGCCAGCACCAGGACTAGAAGCTCCTACGAGCAGTACTTC. This gives the protein CASTRTRSSYEQYF.

CDR3: CASSQVLRGDLYGYTF. The CDR3 nucleotides are TGCGCCAGCAGCCAAGTTCTCAGGGGGGACCTCTATGGCTACACCTTC. This rearrangement joins TRBV4-1 to TRBJ1-2, with 7 nucleotides matching TRBD1. Germline CDR1 is MGHRA and CDR2 is YSYEKL. After removal of 1 base from V and 4 bases from J, the junction contained 9 bases not matched to a gene. The CDR3 has 16 amino acids.

The CDR3 region is CASRGQLGQPQHF. Here the CDR3 DNA reads TGTGCCAGCAGAGGACAGCTGGGGCAGCCCCAGCATTTT. The chain recombines TRBV2 with TRBJ1-5; tentative D call: TRBD1 (6 bases). This CDR3 is 13 amino acids long. The germline CDR1 and CDR2 sequences are SNHLY and FYNNEI. Trimming took 6 bases from V and 7 from J, leaving 13 bases between them.

V usage is TRBV9 and J usage is TRBJ2-7; D unclear. This CDR3 contains 15 residues. Trimming shortened V by 0 bases and J by 1 base, and 11 bases separated the two germline ends. The germline CDR1 and CDR2 sequences are SGDLS and YYNGEE. The CDR3 protein is CASSVGGKGSYEQYF. DNA for the CDR3: TGTGCCAGCAGCGTAGGCGGAAAGGGTTCCTACGAGCAGTACTTC.

V usage is TRBV11-1 and J usage is TRBJ1-2, with 11 bases fitting TRBD1. V gave up 3 bases and J gave up 10 bases; unmatched junction bases: 4. The CDR3 covers 13 residues. CDR1 and CDR2 from the germline V gene are SGHAT and FQDESV (reference sequence). In DNA, the CDR3 is TGTGCCAGCAGCTTGTTGGGACAGGGGGACTACACCTTC. Its protein is CASSLLGQGDYTF.